The rows below give T cell receptor beta chains drawn from one sample of a study of beta chain features in type 1 diabetes. The data were produced by immunoSEQ multiplex PCR, yet TCRdb's version contains in-frame clones alone and is incomplete. This sample has some 150,000 clones, with about 10% found just once. Sequencing was performed on naive CD4+ T cells from blood. The receptors shown here come from a man between 18 and 35 years old in good health. The CDR3 runs from the conserved cysteine through the conserved F or W. A D gene is named only where the DNA matches it firmly. Not every row has a clone size; where given, it reads once, few, many or a size class.

d_gene	v_gene	abundance	j_gene	CDR3aa	CDR3nt
TRBD2	TRBV4-3	-	TRBJ2-3	CASSQVGSGPDTQYF	TGCGCCAGCAGCCAAGTTGGTAGCGGGCCAGATACGCAGTATTTT
TRBD2	TRBV28	few	TRBJ2-1	CASSLGGGIYNEQFF	TGTGCCAGCAGTCTCGGGGGGGGGATCTACAATGAGCAGTTCTTC
-	TRBV7-6	few	TRBJ2-7	CASSLGTILF	TGTGCCAGCAGCTTAGGGACAATCCTCTTC
-	TRBV4-2	few	TRBJ1-5	CASSQGHSSNQPQHF	TGTGCCAGCAGCCAAGGACATTCAAGCAATCAGCCCCAGCATTTT
TRBD1	TRBV19	-	TRBJ1-6	CASSQRQGPNSPLHF	TGTGCCAGTAGCCAACGACAGGGCCCTAATTCACCCCTCCACTTT
TRBD2	TRBV18	-	TRBJ2-5	CASSLNRLAGGETQYF	TGTGCCAGCTCACTCAACAGACTAGCGGGAGGAGAGACCCAGTACTTC
-	TRBV5-4	few	TRBJ2-7	CASSQETEKGDEQYF	TGTGCCAGCAGCCAAGAAACCGAAAAAGGGGACGAGCAGTACTTC
TRBD1	TRBV7-2	few	TRBJ2-7	CASSLVRDRYSKQYF	TGTGCCAGCAGCTTAGTCCGGGACAGATACTCCAAGCAGTACTTC
TRBD2	TRBV14	few	TRBJ2-1	CASSQHPGTSGGAFNEQFF	TGTGCCAGCAGCCAACACCCCGGGACTAGCGGGGGGGCGTTCAATGAGCAGTTCTTC
TRBD1	TRBV7-9	few	TRBJ2-3	CAGSKGGFGADTQYF	TGTGCCGGATCCAAAGGGGGCTTTGGAGCAGATACGCAGTATTTT
-	TRBV6-5	-	TRBJ2-2	CASSYSLSPNTGELFF	TGTGCCAGCAGTTACAGTCTAAGTCCGAACACCGGGGAGCTGTTTTTT
-	TRBV7-8	few	TRBJ1-6	CASTSDNSPLHF	TGTGCCAGCACCTCAGATAATTCACCCCTCCACTTT
TRBD1	TRBV6-1	-	TRBJ1-5	CASSRTGQGNQPQHF	TGTGCCAGCAGCAGGACTGGACAGGGAAATCAGCCCCAGCATTTT
-	TRBV5-1	-	TRBJ2-1	CASSLPNNRVTDEQFF	TGCGCCAGCAGCTTACCCAATAACAGGGTAACGGATGAGCAGTTCTTC
-	TRBV10-3	few	TRBJ2-3	CAIKGGASTDTQYF	TGTGCCATCAAGGGGGGGGCTAGCACAGATACGCAGTATTTT
-	TRBV18	-	TRBJ1-5	CASSPDRNQPQHF	TGTGCCAGCTCACCGGACAGAAATCAGCCCCAGCATTTT
TRBD1	TRBV28	-	TRBJ1-5	CASSPGTAKGRNQPQHF	TGTGCCAGCAGTCCCGGGACAGCAAAGGGTCGCAATCAGCCCCAGCATTTT
TRBD2	TRBV27	-	TRBJ2-3	CASRDGGAADTQYF	TGTGCCAGCAGGGACGGGGGGGCCGCAGATACGCAGTATTTT
-	TRBV29-1	-	TRBJ1-2	CSVEGGGRYTF	TGCAGCGTTGAGGGAGGGGGTCGCTACACCTTC
-	TRBV7-2	-	TRBJ2-7	CASSPTVWGVNEQYF	TGTGCCAGCAGCCCAACCGTTTGGGGGGTTAACGAGCAGTACTTC
TRBD2	TRBV7-3	-	TRBJ2-3	CASSLRGDTDTQYF	TGTGCCAGCAGCTTACGGGGGGACACAGATACGCAGTATTTT
TRBD2	TRBV6-5	few	TRBJ2-3	CASRSSSGGFHTQYF	TGTGCCAGCAGGAGCTCTAGCGGGGGATTTCATACGCAGTATTTT
-	TRBV30	few	TRBJ1-5	CAWSVHSLGPQHF	TGTGCCTGGAGTGTACACAGTCTCGGGCCCCAGCATTTT
TRBD1	TRBV18	many	TRBJ2-1	CASSPPGQVPHEQFF	TGTGCCAGCTCACCCCCGGGACAGGTTCCCCATGAGCAGTTCTTC
TRBD2	TRBV7-2	few	TRBJ2-5	CASSLGLAGGKETQYF	TGTGCCAGCAGCCTAGGACTAGCGGGGGGAAAGGAGACCCAGTACTTC
TRBD2	TRBV4-1	-	TRBJ2-1	CASSLGVAGGPRNEQFF	TGCGCCAGCAGCCTCGGGGTAGCGGGGGGGCCGAGGAATGAGCAGTTCTTC
-	TRBV11-2	few	TRBJ2-6	CASSQRRGSGANVLTF	TGTGCCAGCAGCCAAAGGAGAGGGTCTGGGGCCAACGTCCTGACTTTC
-	TRBV18	-	TRBJ2-3	CASSPLESNTQYF	TGTGCCAGCTCACCCCTGGAGTCTAATACGCAGTATTTT